Below are 22 T cell receptor beta chains sequenced from a single sample in a study of shared clonotypes between healthy human individuals. Generated by immunoSEQ multiplex PCR, the TCRdb table keeps only in-frame clones and is missing some. Here the sample spans around 1.6 million clones, about 98% being singletons. What was sequenced was naive CD4+ T cells sorted from blood. Specified subset: CD45RA+ positively selected. The receptors were sampled from a man aged 25-45 years in good health.

V usage is TRBV7-9 and J usage is TRBJ1-4; D call uncertain. Per germline, CDR1 SEHNR and CDR2 FQNEAQ (reference sequence). Trimming pared 10 bases from V and 6 bases from J, leaving 15 bases between. The CDR3 is made up of 13 amino acids. The CDR3 DNA reads as TGTGCCACCCAGTCCGGGGTTTATGAAAAACTGTTTTTT. This encodes CATQSGVYEKLFF.

The chain is built from TRBV28 and TRBJ2-7; D not certain. The CDR3 runs 14 residues. Germline V gives CDR1 MDHEN, CDR2 SYDVKM. Deletions cut 7 bases from V and 5 bases from J, with 18 bases between. The CDR3 DNA follows: TGTGCCAGCACCCTAAGCTCGGCACGGGACGAGCAGTACTTC. Translation: CASTLSSARDEQYF.

The rearrangement uses TRBV28 and TRBJ2-7; D ambiguous. V gave up 6 bases and J gave up 0 bases, with 9 bases separating them. Germline V gene data show CDR1 as MDHEN and CDR2 as SYDVKM. This CDR3 has 13 amino acids. For the CDR3, the DNA is TGTGCCAGCAGGGCTCCCAGCTCCTACGAGCAGTACTTC. Amino acids: CASRAPSSYEQYF.

This clone was recorded only once. V and J are TRBV5-1 and TRBJ2-1, with 10 positions matching TRBD2. Germline assignment: CDR1 SGHRS and CDR2 YFSETQ. The CDR3 spans 15 residues. J was trimmed by 4 bases and V by 6 bases; bases with no gene match: 7. The CDR3, as DNA: TGCGCCAGCACCCTAACTAGCGGGGCTTACAATGAGCAGTTCTTC. Its protein product is CASTLTSGAYNEQFF.

The chain employs TRBV7-2 and TRBJ2-7; the D gene is possibly TRBD1 (7 bases). This CDR3 is 17 amino acids long. The V end lost 5 bases, the J end lost 0 bases, and 20 bases lay between the germline ends. Per germline, CDR1 SGHTA and CDR2 FQGNSA. CDR3 DNA: TGTGCCAGCAGCCACCAATCGCGGGACAGCTACTCCTACGAGCAGTACTTC. Its translation is CASSHQSRDSYSYEQYF.

The chain carries TRBV5-1 and TRBJ2-5, with a tentative D call TRBD2 (6 bases). Trimming removed 1 base at V and 1 base at J, with 11 bases between. CDR1 and CDR2 from the germline V gene are SGHRS and YFSETQ. The CDR3 is made up of 15 amino acids. CDR3 sequence: CASSLSGVRQETQYF. CDR3 coding DNA: TGCGCCAGCAGCTTGTCGGGAGTTCGCCAAGAGACCCAGTACTTC.

The chain links TRBV7-9 to TRBJ2-2; 7 nucleotides line up with TRBD1. The CDR3 runs to 16 residues. In germline, CDR1 is SEHNR, CDR2 FQNEAQ (reference sequence). Trimming removed 11 bases from V and 0 bases from J; junction bases left unmatched: 12. The CDR3 bases are TGTGCCCCAGAGGGGGCCACAGCACCGAACACCGGGGAGCTGTTTTTT. This translates into CAPEGATAPNTGELFF.

The chain is built from TRBV5-4 and TRBJ2-4; 9 bases line up with TRBD1. The germline gives CDR1 SGHNT, CDR2 YYREEE (reference sequence). The CDR3 has 18 residues. The V segment lost 4 bases and the J segment 0 bases; nucleotides outside the gene matches: 11. CDR3: CASSDNRQGVPAKNIQYF. The DNA of the CDR3 is TGTGCCAGCAGCGACAATAGACAGGGGGTCCCAGCCAAAAACATTCAGTACTTC.

The chain carries TRBV6-1 and TRBJ1-1; D is unclear. The length of the CDR3 is 14 residues. Trimming stripped 7 bases from V and 1 base from J, with 13 bases between. CDR1 and CDR2 from the germline V gene are MNHNS and SASEGT. The DNA of the CDR3 is TGTGCCAGCACAGAACGTCCCGGGAACACTGAAGCTTTCTTT. Protein sequence: CASTERPGNTEAFF.

This clone was recorded once. The rearrangement links TRBV2 to TRBJ1-1; weak D call: TRBD1 (6 bases). The germline V and J ends were trimmed by 6 bases and 5 bases, with 13 bases remaining between them. Germline loops: CDR1 SNHLY, CDR2 FYNNEI. This CDR3 contains 13 residues. In DNA form, the CDR3 reads TGTGCCAGCAGAACAGGAAGGGGGACTGAAGCTTTCTTT. Residues: CASRTGRGTEAFF.

This clone has a single count. V is TRBV6-1 and J is TRBJ1-3; no clear D gene. The germline CDR1 and CDR2 sequences are MNHNS and SASEGT. V gave up 7 bases and J gave up 9 bases, with 16 bases separating them. The CDR3 runs to 13 residues. Here the CDR3 reads CASIQAGEGTIYF. CDR3 bases: TGTGCCAGCATCCAGGCCGGTGAAGGCACCATATATTTT.

Turning to this clone: This CDR3 is also generated by other DNA sequences in the sample. This sequence joins TRBV18 and TRBJ2-7, with TRBD1 matching 11 bases. Germline V gene sequence: CDR1 KGHSH, CDR2 LQKENI. V lost 3 bases to trimming and J lost 3 bases; unmatched junction nucleotides: 4. The length of the CDR3 is 15 residues. The CDR3 coding sequence is TGTGCCAGCTCACCCGGGACAGGGGGTCGCTACGAGCAGTACTTC. As protein: CASSPGTGGRYEQYF. Drawing the rest from reference TRBV18 and TRBJ2-7, the complete variable domain is NAGVMQNPRHLVRRRGQEARLRCSPMKGHSHVYWYRQLPEEGLKFMVYLQKENIIDESGMPKERFSAEFPKEGPSILRIQQVVRGDSAAYFCASSPGTGGRYEQYFGPGTRLTVT.

V gene TRBV14 combines with J gene TRBJ2-1; a possible D gene is TRBD1 (7 bases). Germline V gene sequence: CDR1 SGHDN, CDR2 FVKESK. V was trimmed by 5 bases and J by 4 bases, leaving 15 bases between them. The CDR3 totals 15 residues. CDR3 amino acids: CASSSRAGGYNEQFF. In DNA form, the CDR3 reads TGTGCCAGCAGCTCAAGGGCAGGGGGGTACAATGAGCAGTTCTTC. Full variable domain (missing parts from reference TRBV14 and TRBJ2-1): EAGVTQFPSHSVIEKGQTVTLRCDPISGHDNLYWYRRVMGKEIKFLLHFVKESKQDESGMPNNRFLAERTGGTYSTLKVQPAELEDSGVYFCASSSRAGGYNEQFFGPGTRLTVL.

In its sample, this clone was seen once. The chain uses TRBV13 and TRBJ2-3; no reliable D call. Germline V lookup: CDR1 PRHDT, CDR2 FYEKMQ (reference sequence). The V end was cut by 4 bases, the J end by 2 bases, with 10 bases between. The CDR3 has 14 residues. The CDR3 sequence is CASSSLAATDTQYF. CDR3 nucleotide sequence: TGTGCCAGCAGCTCACTGGCGGCCACAGATACGCAGTATTTT.

Of note for this clone: The same CDR3 arises from other DNA sequences in this sample as well. The chain employs TRBV29-1 and TRBJ2-1; 7 nucleotides align to TRBD2. Germline trimming cut 0 bases from V and 0 bases from J; bases unmatched to any gene: 5. The V gene's germline CDR1 is SQVTM and CDR2 ANQGSEA. This CDR3 comprises 16 residues. The CDR3 loop is CSVEEGRGGSYNEQFF. The CDR3 region has the DNA TGCAGCGTTGAAGAGGGGCGCGGGGGCTCCTACAATGAGCAGTTCTTC.

The V call is TRBV5-1, the J call TRBJ2-1; the D is unclear. The CDR3 is 13 amino acids. Germline V gene data show CDR1 as SGHRS and CDR2 as YFSETQ. V lost 2 bases and J 6 bases, leaving 9 bases between the germline ends. This CDR3 reads CASSFGSVNEQFF. The DNA for the CDR3 is TGCGCCAGCAGCTTCGGCTCCGTCAATGAGCAGTTCTTC.

The chain is built from TRBV5-5 and TRBJ2-7; 9 bases are a match to TRBD1. The V segment lost 4 bases and the J segment 6 bases; nucleotides outside the gene matches: 8. There are 14 residues in the CDR3. Germline lookup yields CDR1 SGHKS and CDR2 YYEKEE (reference sequence). CDR3: CASSTGQGRGEQYF. In DNA form, the CDR3 reads TGTGCCAGCAGCACGGGACAGGGAAGGGGCGAGCAGTACTTC.

V and J are TRBV5-4 and TRBJ2-1; TRBD2 matches 8 bases. CDR1 and CDR2 from the germline V gene are SGHNT and YYREEE (reference sequence). The CDR3 spans 17 residues. With 4 bases clipped from V and 12 bases from J, the junction kept 21 bases outside the gene matches. Written as DNA, the CDR3 is TGTGCCAGCAGCCCCCTCCCACTAGCGGATATCAATGAGCGGCAGTTCTTC. It is translated as CASSPLPLADINERQFF.

The genes are TRBV10-3 and TRBJ2-2; no clear D. V was trimmed by 3 bases and J by 1 base, leaving 15 bases between them. CDR3 length: 17 residues. Germline V CDR1 and CDR2: ENHRY, SYGVKD. The CDR3 loop reads CAISERDTLVNTGELFF. The CDR3 DNA is TGTGCCATCAGTGAACGAGACACCCTAGTGAACACCGGGGAGCTGTTTTTT.

The sample holds one count of this clone. V gene TRBV10-3 combines with J gene TRBJ2-2; either TRBD1 or TRBD2 may supply D (5 bases each). Trimming took off 4 bases at V and 2 bases at J, with 17 bases between the two ends. CDR3 size: 17 residues. CDR1 ENHRY and CDR2 SYGVKD come from the germline V gene. The CDR3 region has the DNA TGTGCCATCAGTGGTAGCCCGGGACGAGAAAACACCGGGGAGCTGTTTTTT. Protein: CAISGSPGRENTGELFF.

The J gene is TRBJ2-5, the V gene TRBV11-2; the match to TRBD1 covers 9 bases. This CDR3 spans 16 amino acids. V lost 3 bases and J lost 4; bases outside the gene matches: 9. Germline lookup yields CDR1 SGHAT and CDR2 FQNNGV. The CDR3 loop is CASSLGNRGQGETQYF. CDR3 coding DNA: TGTGCCAGCAGCTTGGGTAACAGGGGGCAGGGAGAGACCCAGTACTTC.

J is TRBJ2-5 and V is TRBV10-1; D unresolved. Looked up from germline, CDR1 is WNHNN and CDR2 is SYGVQD (reference sequence). This CDR3 spans 13 amino acids. V was cut by 2 bases and J by 4 bases, with 8 bases left in between. The CDR3 reads CASSETVGETQYF. Written as DNA, the CDR3 is TGCGCCAGCAGTGAGACGGTCGGAGAGACCCAGTACTTC.